This TCR beta chain is from a study of shared T cell receptors in the human thymus. The assay was immunoSEQ multiplex PCR, and TCRdb's table has in-frame clones only and misses some. The repertoire holds about 500,000 clones, with approximately 80% as singletons. CDR1 and CDR2 from the germline V gene are SGHNT and YYREEE (reference sequence). V lost 4 bases and J lost 5; bases outside the gene matches: 26. The CDR3 has 20 residues. The same sample was also studied in work on human thymus T cells.

The sample was thymocytes. The chain carries TRBV5-4 and TRBJ2-7; 8 bases are a match to TRBD2. This sequence was found in a boy under two years old with a congenital heart defect. CDR3 nucleotide sequence: TGTGCCAGCAGCCCCCCCGTAGGGGGGCGGGAGGCACCTACCCCCCACGAGCAGTACTTC. Residues: CASSPPVGGREAPTPHEQYF.